The 16 T cell receptor beta chains reported below all come from one sample, sequenced in a study of blood T cell repertoires in COVID-19. Data came from immunoSEQ multiplex PCR; TCRdb stores just in-frame clones and leaves some out. The sample has roughly 500,000 clones; roughly 90% are singletons. Sequencing was carried out using PBMCs or T cells enriched from blood (not recorded which). The receptors were gathered from a woman between 35 and 50 years old who had recovered from COVID-19.

V is TRBV7-2 and J is TRBJ1-2, with D uncertain. The CDR3 extends over 14 amino acids. Per germline, CDR1 SGHTA and CDR2 FQGNSA. Trimming removed 2 bases from V and 3 bases from J, with 10 bases in between. CDR3 amino acids: CASSLLGSDYGYTF. CDR3 coding DNA: TGTGCCAGCAGCTTACTTGGGAGTGACTATGGCTACACCTTC.

The chain carries TRBV18 and TRBJ2-1, with 7 bases matching TRBD2. In germline, CDR1 is KGHSH, CDR2 LQKENI. This CDR3 is 14 amino acids long. V shed 3 bases and J 9 bases; nucleotides not matched to a gene: 8. This chain's CDR3 is CASSPLTGGSEQFF. The CDR3 DNA reads TGTGCCAGCTCACCGCTTACGGGGGGTTCTGAGCAGTTCTTC. The entire variable domain, with the rest obtained from reference TRBV18 and TRBJ2-1, is as follows: NAGVMQNPRHLVRRRGQEARLRCSPMKGHSHVYWYRQLPEEGLKFMVYLQKENIIDESGMPKERFSAEFPKEGPSILRIQQVVRGDSAAYFCASSPLTGGSEQFFGPGTRLTVL.

The V and J genes are TRBV7-2 and TRBJ2-7; 8 bases are a match to TRBD2. CDR1 and CDR2 (germline): SGHTA, FQGNSA. The length of the CDR3 is 16 residues. Trimming took 3 bases from V and 2 from J; bases not matched to a gene: 9. Here the CDR3 DNA reads TGTGCCAGCAGCTTCCAAAGCGGGAGACGGGCCTACGAGCAGTACTTC. Its translation: CASSFQSGRRAYEQYF.

This rearrangement joins TRBV27 to TRBJ1-1; D remains unclear. V was cut by 8 bases and J by 6 bases, with 16 bases left in between. This CDR3 comprises 13 residues. Germline CDR1 MNHEY, CDR2 SMNVEV (reference sequence). Here the CDR3 DNA reads TGTGCCAGCCGAATTGGAGGGTTTGCTGAAGCTTTCTTT. This sequence encodes CASRIGGFAEAFF.

V usage is TRBV7-9 and J usage is TRBJ1-1, with 8 bases fitting TRBD1. The CDR3 is 15 residues long. CDR1 SEHNR and CDR2 FQNEAQ come from the germline V gene (reference sequence). After removal of 4 bases from V and 14 bases from J, the junction contained 18 bases not matched to a gene. Here the CDR3 DNA reads TGTGCCAGCAGCTCTACCGGGACAGGAGAGGTCCGGGGGTTCTTT. Its translation is CASSSTGTGEVRGFF. The full variable domain, completed using reference TRBV7-9 and TRBJ1-1, is DTGVSQNPRHKITKRGQNVTFRCDPISEHNRLYWYRQTLGQGPEFLTYFQNEAQLEKSRLLSDRFSAERPKGSFSTLEIQRTEQGDSAMYLCASSSTGTGEVRGFFGQGTRLTVV.

V gene TRBV30 combines with J gene TRBJ1-5, with 8 bases lining up with TRBD1. Trimming at V came to 1 base and at J to 0 bases, leaving 8 bases not matched to a gene. The CDR3 spans 17 residues. Germline CDR1 GTSNPN, CDR2 SVGIG (reference sequence). The CDR3 sequence is CAWSGSGTGYSNQPQHF. The CDR3 nucleotides are TGTGCCTGGAGTGGGTCCGGGACAGGCTATAGCAATCAGCCCCAGCATTTT.

As regards this clone: The sample contains more than one DNA sequence encoding this CDR3. J is TRBJ2-7 and V is TRBV4-3, with TRBD1 matching 7 bases. Germline CDR1 and CDR2: LGHNA and YSLEER. Unmatched junction bases numbered 4, after V lost 4 bases and J lost 1 base. CDR3 length: 14 amino acids. The CDR3 coding sequence is TGCGCCAGCAGCCGTGGCAGGGGGTCCTACGAGCAGTACTTC. Encoded protein: CASSRGRGSYEQYF.

CDR3 DNA: TGTGCCAGCAGCTACCGACAGGGGACCTACGAGCAGTACTTC. Translated: CASSYRQGTYEQYF. The chain employs TRBV5-6 and TRBJ2-7, with TRBD1 matching 8 bases. Germline trimming cut 3 bases from V and 2 bases from J; bases unmatched to any gene: 4. The CDR3 runs 14 residues. The germline V gene encodes CDR1 SGHDT and CDR2 YYEEEE.

This chain links TRBV5-1 with TRBJ2-3, with 7 bases aligning to TRBD1. Unmatched junction bases numbered 17, after V lost 0 bases and J lost 1 base. CDR3 length: 20 residues. Germline V CDR1 and CDR2: SGHRS, YFSETQ. The DNA of the CDR3 is TGCGCCAGCAGCTTGGGCGGACAGGCCCGACCGCGCACCCGCACAGATACGCAGTATTTT. Translation gives CASSLGGQARPRTRTDTQYF.

The rearrangement uses TRBV15 and TRBJ1-5; D possibly corresponds to TRBD1 (5 bases). The V gene lost 0 bases and the J gene lost 5 bases, with 11 bases spanning the gap. There are 15 residues in the CDR3. Germline CDR1 LNHNV, CDR2 YYDKDF (reference sequence). CDR3 nucleotides: TGTGCCACCAGCAGAGAAGGCGGGGACTATCAGCCCCAGCATTTT. Residues: CATSREGGDYQPQHF.

The rearrangement links TRBV4-1 to TRBJ2-7; 11 positions agree with TRBD2. Germline V lookup: CDR1 MGHRA, CDR2 YSYEKL. The CDR3 length is 16 residues. V shed 3 bases and J 7 bases; nucleotides not matched to a gene: 11. The DNA for the CDR3 is TGCGCCAGCAGCCAGACTACTAGCGGGAGTTCGTTTGAGCAGTACTTC. It translates to CASSQTTSGSSFEQYF.

J is TRBJ1-2 and V is TRBV6-5, with D perhaps TRBD1 (6 bases). The germline V and J ends were trimmed by 6 bases and 3 bases, with 17 bases remaining between them. Per germline, CDR1 MNHEY and CDR2 SVGAGI. The length of the CDR3 is 15 residues. The chain's CDR3 is CASRSLDRQDYGYTF. DNA for the CDR3: TGTGCCAGCAGATCCCTCGACCGACAGGACTATGGCTACACCTTC.

This clone was seen more than once but under ten times. The chain combines TRBV7-9 with TRBJ1-1, with TRBD1 identical over 9 bases. The germline CDR1 and CDR2 sequences are SEHNR and FQNEAQ (reference sequence). This CDR3 spans 19 amino acids. V was clipped by 0 bases and J by 1 base; unmatched bases: 12. The CDR3 reads CASSLAHPSGTGTNTEAFF. The CDR3 region has the DNA TGTGCCAGCAGCTTAGCCCACCCGTCCGGGACAGGGACGAACACTGAAGCTTTCTTT.

The V and J genes are TRBV10-1 and TRBJ2-2; 10 positions match TRBD2. Trimming at V came to 3 bases and at J to 6 bases, leaving 7 bases not matched to a gene. CDR1 and CDR2 from the germline V gene are WNHNN and SYGVQD (reference sequence). The CDR3 covers 16 residues. The CDR3 bases are TGCGCCAGCAGTGATCAACTAGCGGGAAGGCCCGGGGAGCTGTTTTTT. As protein: CASSDQLAGRPGELFF.

This rearrangement joins TRBV7-9 to TRBJ2-1; TRBD1 aligns across 8 bases. V lost 2 bases to trimming and J lost 5 bases; unmatched junction nucleotides: 5. CDR1 is SEHNR, CDR2 FQNEAQ, per germline (reference sequence). This CDR3 has 15 amino acids. The CDR3 spells CASSLFSDRDNEQFF. CDR3 bases: TGTGCCAGCAGCTTATTTTCGGACAGGGACAATGAGCAGTTCTTC.

CDR3 in amino acids: CSARLAETQYF. CDR3 DNA sequence: TGCAGTGCAAGACTAGCGGAGACCCAGTACTTC. This chain connects TRBV20-1 to TRBJ2-5; 8 bases are shared with TRBD2. CDR1 is DFQATT, CDR2 SNEGSKA, per germline (reference sequence). Losses at the gene ends were 6 bases for V and 5 bases for J; bases not matched to a gene: 2. The CDR3 covers 11 residues.